The 12 T cell receptor beta chains listed next were all sequenced from one sample in a study of post-analysis software for immune sequencing data. These receptors have no identified antigens. Unique molecular identifiers were present in the TCR beta cDNA libraries. Via MiXCR, TCRdb re-called the PCR reads, giving one row per CDR3 protein. The sample has about 770,000 distinct CDR3 sequences, 46% seen once. Study-wide results and caveats: About five TRBV segments appeared more often in patients than in controls, and TRBV5-6, TRBV5-1 and TRBV20-1 were among these.

Sequenced: blood. These receptors originate from a girl aged 10 to 17 with multiple sclerosis.

This chain links TRBV12-3 or TRBV12-4 with TRBJ2-7, with D possibly matching TRBD2 (7 bases). Trimming cost V 6 bases and J 2 bases, with 14 bases left between them. This CDR3 is 14 amino acids long. CDR3: CASSTGRGAYEQYF. In DNA, the CDR3 is TGTGCCAGCAGCACAGGGAGGGGGGCCTACGAGCAGTACTTC.

This chain's CDR3 is CASSLGIGVYEQYF. CDR3 nucleotide sequence: TGTGCCAGCAGTTTAGGGATCGGGGTCTACGAGCAGTACTTC. The chain has TRBV27 and TRBJ2-7; D is perhaps TRBD2 (5 bases). This CDR3 spans 14 amino acids. Germline loops: CDR1 MNHEY, CDR2 SMNVEV (reference sequence). V shed 2 bases and J shed 3 bases, with 11 bases lying between them.

V is TRBV10-3 and J is TRBJ2-3; unclear D gene. CDR1 and CDR2 from the germline V gene are ENHRY and SYGVKD. V was trimmed by 8 bases and J by 3 bases, leaving 12 bases between them. CDR3 length equals 13 residues. The CDR3 coding sequence is TGTGCCATCGGTTCGGGCGTTACAGATACGCAGTATTTT. This sequence encodes CAIGSGVTDTQYF.

The chain uses TRBV7-2 and TRBJ2-5; TRBD1 might be the D (6 bases). The germline V and J ends were trimmed by 5 bases and 2 bases, with 21 bases remaining between them. CDR1 is SGHTA, CDR2 FQGNSA, per germline. This CDR3 is built from 17 residues. The CDR3 DNA reads TGTGCCAGCAGCAGACCACGACCGGACAGAAGACAAGAGACCCAGTACTTC. Its protein product is CASSRPRPDRRQETQYF.

The CDR3 sequence is CASSLAQGRTEAFF. The DNA of the CDR3 is TGTGCCAGCAGCTTAGCACAGGGCAGAACTGAAGCTTTCTTT. The chain links TRBV7-6 to TRBJ1-1; D is possibly TRBD1 (6 bases). Germline loops: CDR1 SGHVS, CDR2 FNYEAQ. Trimming shortened V by 0 bases and J by 5 bases, and 10 bases separated the two germline ends. The CDR3 runs to 14 residues.

This clonotype occurred a few times. The chain uses TRBV27 and TRBJ2-1; 10 bases are a match to TRBD2. CDR3 size: 15 residues. The germline gives CDR1 MNHEY, CDR2 SMNVEV (reference sequence). V trimming: 6 bases; J trimming: 8 bases; junction bases outside the gene matches: 10. CDR3 coding DNA: TGTGCCAGCAGGGCAGCGGGAGGGCCCGGTTATGAGCAGTTCTTC. As protein: CASRAAGGPGYEQFF.

There are a few counts of this clonotype. The chain has TRBV27 and TRBJ2-1, with TRBD2 matching 7 bases. Per germline, CDR1 MNHEY and CDR2 SMNVEV (reference sequence). CDR3 length equals 19 residues. Trimming took 5 bases from V and 5 from J; bases not matched to a gene: 21. The CDR3 region is CASSPWVGDSGSDDNEQFF. The DNA for the CDR3 is TGTGCCAGCAGTCCCTGGGTTGGAGATAGCGGGTCTGATGACAATGAGCAGTTCTTC.

The chain links TRBV15 to TRBJ2-5; maybe TRBD2 (5 bases). V was cut by 1 base and J by 4 bases, with 7 bases left in between. This CDR3 comprises 13 residues. Germline CDR1 LNHNV, CDR2 YYDKDF (reference sequence). CDR3 region: CATSRGRRETQYF. The CDR3 DNA reads TGTGCCACCAGCAGAGGGAGGCGAGAGACCCAGTACTTC. The full variable domain, rest sourced from reference TRBV15 and TRBJ2-5, is DAMVIQNPRYQVTQFGKPVTLSCSQTLNHNVMYWYQQKSSQAPKLLFHYYDKDFNNEADTPDNFQSRRPNTSFCFLDIRSPGLGDTAMYLCATSRGRRETQYFGPGTRLLVL.

V and J are TRBV20-1 and TRBJ2-7; 8 bases map to TRBD1. The CDR3 loop spans 14 amino acids. The V gene's germline CDR1 is DFQATT and CDR2 SNEGSKA (reference sequence). The trim removed 1 base at V and 3 bases at J, leaving 5 bases unmatched. The CDR3: CSARGTGLYYEQYF. The CDR3 bases are TGCAGTGCTAGAGGGACAGGGTTGTACTACGAGCAGTACTTC.

This chain joins TRBV6-5 and TRBJ1-2; D is unresolved. The CDR3 is 13 amino acids. Trimming shortened V by 1 base and J by 7 bases, and 10 bases separated the two germline ends. Germline V CDR1 and CDR2: MNHEY, SVGAGI. The CDR3 DNA reads TGTGCCAGCAGTTACTTCCCATCTAGTGGCTACACCTTC. Amino acid sequence: CASSYFPSSGYTF.

This chain joins TRBV20-1 and TRBJ1-5; D remains ambiguous. Trimming took 1 base from V and 5 from J, leaving 9 bases between them. The germline V gene encodes CDR1 DFQATT and CDR2 SNEGSKA (reference sequence). This CDR3 contains 13 residues. For the CDR3, the DNA is TGCAGTGCTAGAGCCCAGGATTATCAGCCCCAGCATTTT. As protein: CSARAQDYQPQHF.

This clonotype occurred a few times. This chain connects TRBV27 to TRBJ1-2; D is unclear. The V end was cut by 2 bases, the J end by 4 bases, with 11 bases between. Germline V gene sequence: CDR1 MNHEY, CDR2 SMNVEV (reference sequence). This CDR3 spans 14 amino acids. DNA of the CDR3: TGTGCCAGCAGTTTACTAGGGCACCCCTATGGCTACACCTTC. The encoded protein is CASSLLGHPYGYTF.